Listed below are T cell receptor beta chains from one sample, sequenced in a study of CD8 T cells in ankylosing spondylitis. Each CDR3 protein is one row after TCRdb ran MiXCR on the 5' RACE reads. The top ten clones hold less than 15% of a sample with under 450,000 distinct CDR3 sequences, approximately 20% of them seen once. Sample: blood, either unsorted or a sorted T cell fraction (not recorded which). Every receptor here comes from a male donor with ankylosing spondylitis or in good health (not recorded which). CDR3s include the opening cysteine and the closing phenylalanine or tryptophan. The D gene is left open where the match is weak. Clone sizes are given selectively: once, few, many, or a class where the clone is expanded.

j_call: TRBJ2-7
clone_size: .
d_call: TRBD2
v_call: TRBV3-1
cdr3_aa: CASSIRLAGPYEQYF
cdr3_nt: TGTGCCAGCAGCATCCGACTAGCGGGCCCCTACGAGCAGTACTTC

j_call: TRBJ2-1
clone_size: .
d_call: TRBD1
v_call: TRBV27
cdr3_aa: CASRQQGAEEQFF
cdr3_nt: TGTGCCAGCAGACAACAGGGGGCGGAAGAGCAGTTCTTC

j_call: TRBJ2-2
clone_size: few
d_call: TRBD2
v_call: TRBV7-2
cdr3_aa: CASTQGTSFAGELFF
cdr3_nt: TGTGCCAGCACCCAAGGGACTAGCTTCGCCGGGGAGCTGTTTTTT

j_call: TRBJ2-1
clone_size: few
d_call: .
v_call: TRBV15
cdr3_aa: CATSNGAGYNEQFF
cdr3_nt: TGTGCCACCAGCAATGGGGCAGGGTACAATGAGCAGTTCTTC

j_call: TRBJ2-2
clone_size: .
d_call: .
v_call: TRBV11-1
cdr3_aa: CASSFDAGELFF
cdr3_nt: TGTGCCAGCAGCTTCGACGCCGGGGAGCTGTTTTTT

j_call: TRBJ2-7
clone_size: few
d_call: .
v_call: TRBV7-8
cdr3_aa: CASSLQGTEQYF
cdr3_nt: TGTGCCAGCAGCTTACAGGGAACCGAGCAGTACTTC

j_call: TRBJ2-7
clone_size: few
d_call: .
v_call: TRBV5-1
cdr3_aa: CASSFYGRDYEQYF
cdr3_nt: TGCGCCAGCAGCTTCTATGGCAGGGACTACGAGCAGTACTTC

j_call: TRBJ2-7
clone_size: .
d_call: .
v_call: TRBV15
cdr3_aa: CATSRDRLQGEQYF
cdr3_nt: TGTGCCACCAGCAGAGATAGGTTACAGGGAGAGCAGTACTTC

j_call: TRBJ2-7
clone_size: few
d_call: TRBD1
v_call: TRBV28
cdr3_aa: CASSWQGAEEQYF
cdr3_nt: TGTGCCAGCAGCTGGCAGGGGGCGGAAGAGCAGTACTTC

j_call: TRBJ2-2
clone_size: many
d_call: .
v_call: TRBV24-1
cdr3_aa: CATSPSGGNTGELFF
cdr3_nt: TGTGCCACCAGTCCCTCAGGTGGGAACACCGGGGAGCTGTTTTTT

j_call: TRBJ2-1
clone_size: many
d_call: TRBD2
v_call: TRBV29-1
cdr3_aa: CSVYPHREGYNEQFF
cdr3_nt: TGCAGCGTTTACCCCCACCGGGAGGGATACAATGAGCAGTTCTTC

j_call: TRBJ1-2
clone_size: .
d_call: .
v_call: TRBV7-9
cdr3_aa: CATTDSMLGYTF
cdr3_nt: TGTGCCACCACGGACAGTATGCTGGGCTACACCTTC

j_call: TRBJ2-7
clone_size: few
d_call: .
v_call: TRBV12-3/TRBV12-4
cdr3_aa: CASSFGGPGEQYF
cdr3_nt: TGTGCCAGCAGTTTCGGGGGGCCGGGCGAGCAGTACTTC

j_call: TRBJ2-5
clone_size: .
d_call: .
v_call: TRBV3-1
cdr3_aa: CASSQEARVRETQYF
cdr3_nt: TGTGCCAGCAGCCAAGAGGCCAGGGTCCGGGAGACCCAGTACTTC

j_call: TRBJ2-3
clone_size: .
d_call: .
v_call: TRBV20-1
cdr3_aa: CSASSVGDSSTDTQYF
cdr3_nt: TGCAGTGCTAGTTCCGTAGGGGACTCTAGCACAGATACGCAGTATTTT

j_call: TRBJ1-1
clone_size: .
d_call: .
v_call: TRBV4-2
cdr3_aa: CASSQPDSGNTEAFF
cdr3_nt: TGTGCCAGCAGCCAACCGGACAGCGGGAACACTGAAGCTTTCTTT

j_call: TRBJ2-7
clone_size: .
d_call: .
v_call: TRBV12-3/TRBV12-4
cdr3_aa: CASSSSRGYEGSYEQYF
cdr3_nt: .

j_call: TRBJ2-3
clone_size: .
d_call: .
v_call: TRBV12-3/TRBV12-4
cdr3_aa: CASSPGGHGTQYF
cdr3_nt: TGTGCCAGCAGCCCGGGCGGGCACGGTACGCAGTATTTT

j_call: TRBJ2-5
clone_size: once
d_call: TRBD1
v_call: TRBV9
cdr3_aa: CASSVLDRVKETQYF
cdr3_nt: TGTGCCAGCAGCGTACTGGACAGGGTGAAGGAGACCCAGTACTTC

j_call: TRBJ2-7
clone_size: .
d_call: .
v_call: TRBV27
cdr3_aa: CASSLGLGPTHEQYF
cdr3_nt: TGTGCCAGCAGTTTAGGACTGGGACCAACCCACGAGCAGTACTTC

j_call: TRBJ2-2
clone_size: .
d_call: .
v_call: TRBV20-1
cdr3_aa: CSARGATDGTFDPGELFF
cdr3_nt: TGCAGTGCTAGAGGTGCTACTGATGGGACTTTTGATCCCGGGGAGCTGTTTTTT

j_call: TRBJ2-5
clone_size: few
d_call: TRBD2
v_call: TRBV3-1
cdr3_aa: CASSQDMLGLGLAVQETQYF
cdr3_nt: TGTGCCAGCAGCCAAGATATGTTAGGTCTCGGTCTAGCGGTACAAGAGACCCAGTACTTC

j_call: TRBJ2-2
clone_size: .
d_call: .
v_call: TRBV6-1
cdr3_aa: CASKWAEGTGELFF
cdr3_nt: TGTGCCAGCAAGTGGGCTGAAGGAACCGGGGAGCTGTTTTTT

j_call: TRBJ1-5
clone_size: few
d_call: .
v_call: TRBV12-3/TRBV12-4
cdr3_aa: CASSLSRGDGNQPQHF
cdr3_nt: TGTGCCAGCAGTTTATCACGGGGGGATGGCAATCAGCCCCAGCATTTT

j_call: TRBJ1-2
clone_size: few
d_call: .
v_call: TRBV11-2
cdr3_aa: CASSSADRVGYTF
cdr3_nt: TGTGCCAGCAGCTCGGCGGACCGAGTCGGCTACACCTTC

j_call: TRBJ2-7
clone_size: few
d_call: .
v_call: TRBV20-1
cdr3_aa: CSAREPPNEQYF
cdr3_nt: TGCAGTGCTAGAGAGCCACCTAACGAGCAGTACTTC

j_call: TRBJ2-2
clone_size: few
d_call: TRBD1
v_call: TRBV4-1
cdr3_aa: CASSQAAGGRSGELFF
cdr3_nt: TGCGCCAGCAGCCAAGCGGCAGGGGGTCGTTCCGGGGAGCTGTTTTTT

j_call: TRBJ2-5
clone_size: .
d_call: .
v_call: TRBV12-3/TRBV12-4
cdr3_aa: CASSSGREWQETQYF
cdr3_nt: TGTGCCAGCAGTTCGGGCAGGGAGTGGCAAGAGACCCAGTACTTC

j_call: TRBJ2-7
clone_size: few
d_call: .
v_call: TRBV10-2
cdr3_aa: CASRHRREGGYEQYF
cdr3_nt: TGCGCCAGCAGACACCGACGGGAAGGGGGGTACGAGCAGTACTTC

j_call: TRBJ2-7
clone_size: many
d_call: .
v_call: TRBV5-1
cdr3_aa: CASSLEQGSSYEQYF
cdr3_nt: TGCGCCAGCAGCTTGGAACAGGGAAGCTCCTACGAGCAGTACTTC

j_call: TRBJ2-7
clone_size: few
d_call: TRBD1
v_call: TRBV4-1
cdr3_aa: CASSLTTGQGGEQYF
cdr3_nt: TGCGCCAGCAGCCTCACAACGGGACAGGGTGGCGAGCAGTACTTC

j_call: TRBJ2-2
clone_size: .
d_call: TRBD2
v_call: TRBV11-2
cdr3_aa: CASSNPSGGVTGELFF
cdr3_nt: TGTGCCAGCAGCAACCCTAGCGGGGGGGTCACCGGGGAGCTGTTTTTT

j_call: TRBJ1-5
clone_size: .
d_call: .
v_call: TRBV5-1
cdr3_aa: CASSWGTLDSNQPQHF
cdr3_nt: TGCGCCAGCAGCTGGGGGACACTGGATAGCAATCAGCCCCAGCATTTT

j_call: TRBJ2-1
clone_size: few
d_call: .
v_call: TRBV6-1
cdr3_aa: CASSETRESNEQFF
cdr3_nt: TGTGCCAGCAGTGAGACCAGGGAATCCAATGAGCAGTTCTTC

j_call: TRBJ2-5
clone_size: few
d_call: .
v_call: TRBV20-1
cdr3_aa: CSARDRAVGTQYF
cdr3_nt: TGCAGTGCTAGAGATCGGGCGGTCGGCACCCAGTACTTC

j_call: TRBJ1-5
clone_size: few
d_call: .
v_call: TRBV7-8
cdr3_aa: CASSTAQGSFGNQPQHF
cdr3_nt: TGTGCCAGCAGCACCGCCCAGGGATCTTTTGGCAATCAGCCCCAGCATTTT

j_call: TRBJ1-1
clone_size: .
d_call: .
v_call: TRBV12-3/TRBV12-4
cdr3_aa: CASSSYPGARTEAFF
cdr3_nt: TGTGCCAGCAGTTCCTACCCGGGGGCGAGAACTGAAGCTTTCTTT

j_call: TRBJ1-4
clone_size: .
d_call: .
v_call: TRBV29-1
cdr3_aa: CSATTGSQEKLFF
cdr3_nt: TGCAGCGCAACGACAGGATCTCAAGAAAAACTGTTTTTT

j_call: TRBJ2-5
clone_size: .
d_call: TRBD2
v_call: TRBV10-3
cdr3_aa: CAISGTSSGVETQYF
cdr3_nt: TGTGCCATCAGTGGGACTAGCTCGGGGGTGGAGACCCAGTACTTC

j_call: TRBJ2-3
clone_size: .
d_call: TRBD2
v_call: TRBV7-8
cdr3_aa: CASSLFASGEPTDTQYF
cdr3_nt: TGTGCCAGCAGCTTATTTGCTAGCGGGGAACCTACAGATACGCAGTATTTT

j_call: TRBJ2-7
clone_size: few
d_call: .
v_call: TRBV20-1
cdr3_aa: CSAREGLATDYEQYF
cdr3_nt: TGCAGTGCTAGAGAAGGGCTAGCGACGGACTACGAGCAGTACTTC